These 21 T cell receptor beta chains were sequenced from one sample in a study of graft-versus-host responses after intestinal transplantation. The repertoire was sequenced with immunoSEQ multiplex PCR; TCRdb's copy has only in-frame clones and lacks some. The profile shows roughly 40,000 clones, around 90% of them singletons. The sequencing used PBMCs, collected 524 days after transplant. The source is a human patient who received an intestinal transplant, so some T cells may come from the graft donor.

V and J are TRBV30 and TRBJ2-2; D is unclear. Trimming shortened V by 0 bases and J by 6 bases, and 5 bases separated the two germline ends. The CDR3 is made up of 12 amino acids. Germline V lookup: CDR1 GTSNPN, CDR2 SVGIG (reference sequence). The CDR3 spells CAWSVPPGELFF. The CDR3 DNA reads as TGTGCCTGGAGTGTACCCCCCGGGGAGCTGTTTTTT. Full variable domain (rest looked up from reference TRBV30 and TRBJ2-2): SQTIHQWPATLVQPVGSPLSLECTVEGTSNPNLYWYRQAAGRGLQLLFYSVGIGQISSEVPQNLSASRPQDRQFILSSKKLLLSDSGFYLCAWSVPPGELFFGEGSRLTVL.

The rearrangement links TRBV10-2 to TRBJ2-7; TRBD2 agrees at 7 bases. The germline gives CDR1 WSHSY, CDR2 SAAADI. The V gene end was trimmed by 7 bases and the J gene end by 0 bases; junction bases not matched to a gene: 6. The CDR3 extends over 14 amino acids. The DNA for the CDR3 is TGCGCCAGCACGGATAGGGACTACTCCTACGAGCAGTACTTC. Protein sequence: CASTDRDYSYEQYF.

The gene calls are TRBV21-1 and TRBJ2-1; TRBD2 is taken as the D call from the table, unchecked against the DNA. TRBV21-1 is classified as a pseudogene. This CDR3 is built from 16 residues. The chain's CDR3 is CASSKPCWSSYNEQFF. In DNA, the CDR3 is TGTGCCAGCAGCAAACCTTGTTGGAGCTCCTACAATGAGCAGTTCTTC.

This clone was seen a single time. The chain joins TRBV6-5 to TRBJ2-1, with 8 bases fitting TRBD1. The CDR3 contains 15 residues. Per germline, CDR1 MNHEY and CDR2 SVGAGI. V shed 5 bases, J shed 3 bases, and the junction held 6 bases outside the gene matches. The CDR3 sequence: CASSPWTGSYNEQFF. The DNA of the CDR3 is TGTGCCAGCAGTCCTTGGACAGGGAGCTACAATGAGCAGTTCTTC.

The gene calls are TRBV27 and TRBJ1-1; no clear D. Trimming left V 6 bases short and J 5 bases short, with 7 bases between. CDR1 is MNHEY and CDR2 is SMNVEV in the germline V gene (reference sequence). The CDR3 covers 11 residues. The CDR3 DNA reads TGTGCCAGCAGGGTTGGGACTGAAGCTTTCTTT. This sequence encodes CASRVGTEAFF.

This rearrangement joins TRBV7-7 to TRBJ2-1; D is ambiguous. V lost 5 bases to trimming and J lost 0 bases, with 11 bases between them. This CDR3 contains 15 residues. CDR1 and CDR2 from the germline V gene are SSHAT and FNYEAQ (reference sequence). CDR3 sequence: CASSAQAVSYNEQFF. DNA of the CDR3: TGTGCCAGCAGCGCCCAGGCGGTCTCCTACAATGAGCAGTTCTTC.

The rearrangement links TRBV7-2 to TRBJ2-7, with 9 bases fitting TRBD2. The CDR3 runs 17 residues. V was pared by 5 bases and J by 4 bases, with 15 bases of the junction left unmatched. Germline CDR1 and CDR2: SGHTA and FQGNSA. The CDR3 DNA reads as TGTGCCAGCAGCAAGCGTCCTCCGGGACTAGCTATTTACGAGCAGTACTTC. Translation: CASSKRPPGLAIYEQYF.

This clone was counted once. The rearrangement links TRBV5-1 to TRBJ2-5; D is unclear. With 0 bases removed from V and 3 bases from J, the gap between germline ends came to 15 bases. The CDR3 runs 16 residues. Germline V CDR1 and CDR2: SGHRS, YFSETQ. The CDR3 here is CASSLAGLGGEETQYF. The CDR3, as DNA: TGCGCCAGCAGCTTGGCCGGCCTCGGTGGGGAAGAGACCCAGTACTTC.

This chain connects TRBV28 to TRBJ2-1; possibly TRBD2 for D (6 bases). The germline V gene has CDR1 MDHEN and CDR2 SYDVKM. V was shortened by 3 bases and J by 5 bases, with 11 bases between the two germline ends. This CDR3 is built from 14 residues. In DNA form, the CDR3 reads TGTGCCAGCAGTTTTGGAGGGAGTAACAATGAGCAGTTCTTC. Its translation: CASSFGGSNNEQFF.

V gene TRBV28 combines with J gene TRBJ1-1, with 11 bases that match TRBD1. Germline assignment: CDR1 MDHEN and CDR2 SYDVKM. CDR3 length equals 16 residues. Trimming at V came to 4 bases and at J to 1 base, leaving 5 bases not matched to a gene. CDR3 sequence reads: CASSSRDRGRNTEAFF. CDR3 in DNA: TGTGCCAGCAGTTCCCGGGACAGGGGGAGGAACACTGAAGCTTTCTTT.

The chain combines TRBV30 with TRBJ2-3; D ambiguous. This CDR3 is built from 14 residues. The V end lost 4 bases, the J end lost 1 base, and 12 bases lay between the germline ends. Germline assignment: CDR1 GTSNPN and CDR2 SVGIG (reference sequence). CDR3 sequence reads: CAWNNGVGTDTQYF. The CDR3 region has the DNA TGTGCCTGGAACAACGGCGTGGGCACAGATACGCAGTATTTT.

The V call is TRBV19, the J call TRBJ1-1; no firm D call. Germline V gene lookup returns CDR1 LNHDA and CDR2 SQIVND (reference sequence). V was cut by 3 bases and J by 0 bases, with 5 bases left in between. This CDR3 contains 13 residues. CDR3 amino acids: CASSISVNTEAFF. The CDR3 coding sequence is TGTGCCAGTAGTATCAGTGTGAACACTGAAGCTTTCTTT.

The chain combines TRBV6-4 with TRBJ2-3; 7 bases line up with TRBD2. CDR1 is MRHNA and CDR2 is SNTAGT in the germline V gene. The V gene end was trimmed by 4 bases and the J gene end by 5 bases; junction bases not matched to a gene: 6. The CDR3 consists of 14 residues. The CDR3 DNA sequence: TGTGCCAGCAGTGCTAGACTAGCAGGAGATACGCAGTATTTT. This sequence encodes CASSARLAGDTQYF.

This clone was counted a single time. The rearrangement uses TRBV7-2 and TRBJ1-2; 9 bases are a match to TRBD1. Germline assignment: CDR1 SGHTA and CDR2 FQGNSA. The CDR3 contains 14 residues. Trimming cost V 6 bases and J 8 bases; bases outside gene matches: 10. DNA of the CDR3: TGTGCCAGCAGTCAGACCCGGGACAGGGAGGGCTACACCTTC. Amino acids: CASSQTRDREGYTF.

J is TRBJ2-5 and V is TRBV6-1; TRBD2 matches 9 bases. Germline V gene sequence: CDR1 MNHNS, CDR2 SASEGT. CDR3 length equals 18 residues. After removal of 3 bases from V and 2 bases from J, the junction contained 13 bases not matched to a gene. The CDR3 sequence: CASSDRKTHTSGQETQYF. The CDR3 DNA reads TGTGCCAGCAGTGACCGCAAAACACATACTAGCGGGCAAGAGACCCAGTACTTC.

The chain carries TRBV5-1 and TRBJ2-6; D gene uncertain. The germline V gene encodes CDR1 SGHRS and CDR2 YFSETQ. Trimming stripped 0 bases from V and 3 bases from J, with 4 bases between. The CDR3 has 14 amino acids. The CDR3 DNA sequence: TGCGCCAGCAGCTTGGATTTTGGGGCCAACGTCCTGACTTTC. The encoded protein is CASSLDFGANVLTF.

The rearrangement joins TRBV5-1 to TRBJ1-2, with TRBD1 matching 7 bases. There are 15 residues in the CDR3. CDR1 is SGHRS, CDR2 YFSETQ, per germline. Trimming cost V 4 bases and J 0 bases; bases outside gene matches: 6. CDR3 amino acids: CASSGGDSANYGYTF. The CDR3 region has the DNA TGCGCCAGCAGCGGGGGGGACAGCGCTAACTATGGCTACACCTTC.

The chain carries TRBV9 and TRBJ2-7, with 9 nucleotides matching TRBD1. V dropped 0 bases and J dropped 5; count of bases not matched to a gene: 6. There are 15 residues in the CDR3. From germline, CDR1 is SGDLS and CDR2 YYNGEE. CDR3 loop: CASSVGDRVFHEQYF. In DNA form, the CDR3 reads TGTGCCAGCAGCGTAGGGGACAGGGTTTTCCACGAGCAGTACTTC.

J is TRBJ1-1 and V is TRBV30; TRBD1 might be the D (6 bases). Germline V gives CDR1 GTSNPN, CDR2 SVGIG (reference sequence). V was shortened by 4 bases and J by 4 bases, with 19 bases between the two germline ends. The CDR3 contains 15 residues. CDR3 residues: CAWIIRGNIGTEAFF. Here the CDR3 DNA reads TGTGCCTGGATCATCAGGGGAAATATCGGCACTGAAGCTTTCTTT.

This clone was recorded only once. The V gene is TRBV11-3, the J gene TRBJ2-1, with D uncertain. Germline loops: CDR1 SGHNT, CDR2 YENEEA. The V end was cut by 6 bases, the J end by 7 bases, with 13 bases between. The CDR3 totals 13 residues. CDR3 DNA: TGTGCCAGCAGTCCCTCATTACGTAATGAGCAGTTCTTC. It translates to CASSPSLRNEQFF.

The chain combines TRBV6-6 with TRBJ2-7, with unresolved D. CDR3 length equals 13 residues. CDR1 is MNHNY, CDR2 SVGAGI, per germline (reference sequence). V shed 6 bases and J shed 4 bases, with 13 bases lying between them. CDR3 DNA: TGTGCCAGCAGCCGAACCGACGGGTACGAGCAGTACTTC. Translating gives CASSRTDGYEQYF.